The present TCR beta chain was sequenced within a study of naive and memory T cell subsets. Amplification of ligated cDNA took four PCR rounds with SP2 and nested alpha and beta constant primers. Alpha and beta constant region primers primed reverse transcription for blood and skin samples. TCRdb analysed the 5' RACE reads with MiXCR anew, one entry per CDR3 protein. In the table there are tens of thousands of distinct CDR3 sequences, approximately 6.6% of which are singletons. TCR cDNA received a 3' ligated oligonucleotide that carried a UMI. Reverse transcription used DNase-treated unsorted total RNA, aiming for about 1 to 1,100 ng. V lost 2 bases to trimming and J lost 2 bases; unmatched junction nucleotides: 5. This CDR3 is 15 amino acids long. From germline, CDR1 is DFQATT and CDR2 SNEGSKA (reference sequence). This clonotype was seen a handful of times. Its antigen is not known. Broader study findings: The RNA method is potentially sensitive to activation and differentiation changes.

V and J are TRBV20-1 and TRBJ2-5, with 10 bases identical to TRBD2. The receptor was derived from a male donor in good health. Here the CDR3 DNA reads TGCAGTGCTAGAACCCTAGCGGGGGATCAAGAGACCCAGTACTTC. Translated: CSARTLAGDQETQYF.